The 10 T cell receptor beta chains reported below all come from one sample, sequenced in a study of monozygotic twins with inflammatory bowel disease. Reanalyzing the 5' RACE reads, TCRdb keeps one entry per CDR3 protein, without DNA. The sample includes roughly 200,000 distinct CDR3 sequences. The sequencing sample was made of blood. The receptors here all came from a human donor with ulcerative colitis or Crohn's disease, or a healthy co-twin of an affected twin (not recorded which).

The V gene is TRBV12-3 or TRBV12-4, the J gene TRBJ1-1. This CDR3 is built from 13 residues. The CDR3 here is CASSLVQNTEAFF.

The V gene is TRBV6-4, the J gene TRBJ2-6; no DNA is available, so the TRBD1 call from TCRdb remains unchecked. The CDR3 sequence is 16 residues long. CDR1 MRHNA and CDR2 SNTAGT come from the germline V gene. The CDR3 loop reads CASSALPGAGANVLTF.

The chain uses TRBV6-5 and TRBJ2-7. The CDR3 spans 14 residues. Germline CDR1 and CDR2: MNHEY and SVGAGI. The CDR3 spells CASSYAGTTYEQYF.

V usage is TRBV12-3 or TRBV12-4 and J usage is TRBJ2-2. The CDR3 contains 13 residues. The CDR3 spells CASRAENTGELFF.

V and J are TRBV10-3 and TRBJ1-3; TCRdb names TRBD1, which stays unverified in the absence of DNA. The germline CDR1 and CDR2 sequences are ENHRY and SYGVKD. The CDR3 sequence is 17 residues long. The CDR3: CAIGEGARTDLGRTDSF.

The V and J genes are TRBV4-1 and TRBJ1-2; TCRdb proposes TRBD1, but this gene call is untestable without DNA. The CDR3 spans 15 residues. Looked up from germline, CDR1 is MGHRA and CDR2 is YSYEKL. The CDR3 loop reads CASSQTGGNLYGYTF.

The chain recombines TRBV20-1 with TRBJ2-4. Germline assignment: CDR1 DFQATT and CDR2 SNEGSKA (reference sequence). The CDR3 is made up of 12 amino acids. The CDR3 reads CSAPRRENIQYF.

V gene TRBV5-1 combines with J gene TRBJ1-6; the D call of TRBD1 rests on TCRdb alone, since no DNA is present to check it. CDR1 and CDR2 from the germline V gene are SGHRS and YFSETQ. CDR3 size: 18 residues. The CDR3 spells CASNLGTGGLGPNSPLHF.

The J gene is TRBJ2-3, the V gene TRBV7-2; TCRdb calls TRBD1, which cannot be checked without DNA. CDR3 length equals 13 residues. Germline V gene sequence: CDR1 SGHTA, CDR2 FQGNSA. CDR3 amino acids: CASSREQADTQYF. Full variable domain (outside the CDR3, taken from reference TRBV7-2 and TRBJ2-3): GAGVSQSPSNKVTEKGKDVELRCDPISGHTALYWYRQSLGQGLEFLIYFQGNSAPDKSGLPSDRFSAERTGGSVSTLTIQRTQQEDSAVYLCASSREQADTQYFGPGTRLTVL.

This chain joins TRBV19 and TRBJ1-1. CDR1 and CDR2 (germline): LNHDA, SQIVND (reference sequence). The CDR3 runs to 13 residues. CDR3 region: CASSMASLTEAFF.